This T cell receptor beta chain was recorded in a study of T cells in Graves' hyperthyroidism and ophthalmopathy (dated by TCRdb to the late 2010s). About the study as a whole: Peripheral blood was collected at initial diagnosis, before any treatment. The paper describes TCR Vbeta CDR3 sequencing of 135 peripheral blood samples, made up of roughly 40 ophthalmopathy patients, some 76 hyperthyroidism patients and 17 progressor patients. Prospective prediction of ophthalmopathy was tested in an independent validation cohort of 18 to 20 hyperthyroidism patients and around 16 patients who later progressed to ophthalmopathy. After sampling, hyperthyroidism patients received methimazole starting at 30 mg daily, and ophthalmopathy patients received high-dose intravenous methylprednisolone. A discovery cohort of 95 to 100 patients, roughly 40 with Graves' ophthalmopathy and 55 to 60 with stable Graves' hyperthyroidism, was used to find distinguishing TCR V-J signatures. In about 6 Graves' hyperthyroidism patients, the study also compared T-cell repertoires from thyroid tissue with T-cell repertoires from blood. The 95 to 100 discovery patients were randomly divided into training and test sets at a 7:3 ratio. What the work shows at the level of the full study, not this receptor alone: Blood samples also contained most of the expanded thyroid clonotypes (frequency above 0.001), which suggests that blood repertoires may reflect thyroid immune responses. In validation, the model predicted progression to ophthalmopathy a median of approximately 6.3 months before onset, with about 67% sensitivity and just under 75% specificity. Sample size was not statistically predetermined, and investigators were not blinded to group allocation. A 13 V-J signature model separated ophthalmopathy from stable hyperthyroidism, with 87.88% sensitivity and 81% to 82% specificity in cross-validation and 80%/75% in testing.

A patient counted as having stable Graves' hyperthyroidism if no progression to ophthalmopathy occurred over 18 months of follow-up. The hyperthyroidism patients were between 18 and 65 years old and newly diagnosed, with a disease duration of less than 2 months. Any patient with an uncontrolled infection, another autoimmune disease, pregnancy or lactation was excluded. Diagnoses were based on clinical symptoms, serum thyroxine and TRAb, thyroid ultrasound and orbital computed tomography. PBMCs were separated from approximately 9.9 ml of fresh peripheral blood using Ficoll-Paque density gradient centrifugation. Trizol reagent was used to extract total RNA, and RNA quality was then checked on an Agilent 2100 Bioanalyzer. Amplification of TCR beta CDR3 regions was carried out from RNA transcripts. The TCR CDR3 was subjected to a first round of RT-PCR using the HTBI primer set and the Qiagen OneStep RT-PCR kit. Libraries were constructed in a second round of multiplex PCR, after which size selection and purification were carried out. The libraries were sequenced on an Illumina HiSeq2000 using paired-end 100 bp reads. The authors' analysis ran thus. SOAPnuke was used to process the raw data, throwing out any read that contained adapters or uncalled bases, had a mean Phred below 15, or lacked an exact constant-primer or identifier match. High-quality paired reads were merged with COPE v1.2.5, and unique nucleotide sequences were defined as clonotypes. MiTCR v1.1 was used to align the clonotypes against IMGT TRBV, TRBD and TRBJ reference segments. Only V-J combinations with frequency above 0.0001, covering about 99% of repertoires, were analysed. The TCS score was defined as the ratio of F50 (clonal expansion) to E x V (chaos), calculated using BLOSUM62-based TCRdist between CDR3 peptides within each V-J. Welch's t-statistics and random forest reduced 450 to 600 V-J features to fewer than 15, which were used in a naive Bayes classifier (R e1071). TCRdb ran its own pipeline on the public reads, namely fastp trimming at Q25 and MiXCR clone calling, and kept in-frame beta chains. Rows matching on CDR3 protein sequence are summarized as one entry with the most common DNA and genes. The V and J calls follow TCRdb's processing rather than the paper's. This sample has roughly 30,000 distinct CDR3 sequences in its table, and roughly 46% of those were observed once. The ten largest account for around 10% of the sample.

The CDR3 measures 14 amino acids from cysteine to phenylalanine. Only the CDR3 region is kept as DNA, spanning 42 bases read in frame from base 1. Reading the germline V gene (reference sequence) gives CDR1 GTSNPN and CDR2 SVGIG. In regard to this clonotype: Its antigen is unknown. A read error is possible here, since a much larger clone lies one base away.

The sample comprised blood. The rearrangement joined TRBV30 to TRBJ2-3; TRBD1 is a weak D gene call, 6 bases matching. The sequence derives from a woman in her twenties or thirties with Graves' hyperthyroidism. The sequenced DNA: TGTGCCTGGTCCCCAGGGGCCCACACAGATACGCAGTGTTTT. Its translation is CAWSPGAHTDTQCF.